A single sample gave rise to the 27 T cell receptor beta chains below, sequenced in a study of T cell responses to AZD1222 COVID-19 vaccine. Profiling relied on immunoSEQ multiplex PCR, and the TCRdb table lists in-frame clones only, not all of them. The data show over 100,000 clones, approximately 87% seen once. The starting material was peripheral blood, obtained on day 0 of AZD1222 vaccination. Every receptor here comes from an adult in good health.

V gene TRBV5-4 combines with J gene TRBJ1-1; D is possibly TRBD1 (6 bases). The germline gives CDR1 SGHNT, CDR2 YYREEE (reference sequence). V was cut by 1 base and J by 4 bases, with 14 bases left in between. The CDR3 consists of 15 residues. Written as DNA, the CDR3 is TGTGCCAGCAGCTTGAGGGTGGGGGGCTCCACTGAAGCTTTCTTT. Its translation: CASSLRVGGSTEAFF.

The chain combines TRBV27 with TRBJ2-1; 10 nucleotides line up with TRBD1. This CDR3 is 12 amino acids long. The ends lost 10 bases at V and 7 bases at J; junction bases unmatched: 4. CDR1 and CDR2 (germline): MNHEY, SMNVEV (reference sequence). The CDR3 DNA follows: TGTGCCACCCGGACAGGGGGTAATGAGCAGTTCTTC. The encoded protein is CATRTGGNEQFF.

The CDR3, as DNA: TGCAGCGTTGACTTGACTAGCGGGGGTCTGATCCAGTACTTC. Translating gives CSVDLTSGGLIQYF. The chain recombines TRBV29-1 with TRBJ2-5; TRBD2 matches at 12 bases. The J segment lost 10 bases and the V segment lost 3 bases, leaving 9 bases of the junction unmatched. Per germline, CDR1 SQVTM and CDR2 ANQGSEA. CDR3 size: 14 residues.

The V gene is TRBV7-3, the J gene TRBJ2-3, with TRBD2 matching 8 bases. The V gene's germline CDR1 is SGHTA and CDR2 FQGTGA. This CDR3 spans 16 amino acids. The V segment lost 5 bases and the J segment 2 bases; nucleotides outside the gene matches: 9. Here the CDR3 reads CASSVQGGGLTDTQYF. The CDR3 region has the DNA TGTGCCAGCAGCGTTCAGGGCGGGGGGCTCACAGATACGCAGTATTTT.

The chain couples TRBV5-1 to TRBJ2-5; the match to TRBD1 covers 7 bases. Unmatched junction bases numbered 5, after V lost 4 bases and J lost 2 bases. Germline values: CDR1 SGHRS, CDR2 YFSETQ. There are 14 residues in the CDR3. The CDR3 bases are TGCGCCAGCAGCAAGGGACAGCATCAAGAGACCCAGTACTTC. Encoded protein: CASSKGQHQETQYF.

The V call is TRBV19, the J call TRBJ1-6, with 9 positions matching TRBD1. CDR3 length: 15 residues. CDR1 and CDR2 (germline): LNHDA, SQIVND (reference sequence). Losses at the gene ends were 6 bases for V and 9 bases for J; bases not matched to a gene: 9. The CDR3 region is CASRPTGTGSSPLHF. CDR3 sequence (DNA): TGTGCCAGTAGGCCTACCGGGACAGGGTCTTCACCCCTCCACTTT.

The chain uses TRBV4-1 and TRBJ2-3, with 7 bases lining up with TRBD2. There are 15 residues in the CDR3. Germline V gene sequence: CDR1 MGHRA, CDR2 YSYEKL. The trim removed 1 base at V and 5 bases at J, leaving 6 bases unmatched. The CDR3 sequence is CASSQVASGEDTQYF. CDR3 coding DNA: TGCGCCAGCAGCCAAGTAGCGAGCGGGGAAGATACGCAGTATTTT.

The V and J genes are TRBV19 and TRBJ2-4; 7 bases map to TRBD1. V shed 5 bases and J 4 bases; nucleotides not matched to a gene: 11. The CDR3 runs to 16 residues. Looked up from germline, CDR1 is LNHDA and CDR2 is SQIVND (reference sequence). For the CDR3, the DNA is TGTGCCAGTAGTGGGGACAGCCCAAGTGGAAAAAACATTCAGTACTTC. Its protein is CASSGDSPSGKNIQYF.

The CDR3 reads CASSFMGVSSTDTQYF. In nucleotides, the CDR3 is TGTGCCAGCAGCTTTATGGGGGTCTCTAGCACAGATACGCAGTATTTT. The genes are TRBV5-6 and TRBJ2-3, with D possibly being TRBD1 or TRBD2 (5 bases each). The CDR3 covers 16 residues. V was clipped by 2 bases and J by 0 bases, with 13 bases between them. Germline-derived CDR1 and CDR2 are SGHDT and YYEEEE.

This clone showed up just once. This chain joins TRBV6-5 and TRBJ1-5; 10 bases agree with TRBD1. Trimming took 8 bases from V and 3 from J; bases not matched to a gene: 4. Germline V gene sequence: CDR1 MNHEY, CDR2 SVGAGI. The CDR3 has 14 amino acids. CDR3 sequence reads: CASDGQGDNQPQHF. The CDR3 DNA reads as TGTGCCAGCGACGGACAGGGGGACAATCAGCCCCAGCATTTT.

This clone was observed a few times. V gene TRBV19 combines with J gene TRBJ1-2; D is uncertain. The CDR3 sequence is 14 residues long. Per germline, CDR1 LNHDA and CDR2 SQIVND (reference sequence). The V gene lost 2 bases and the J gene lost 0 bases, with 7 bases spanning the gap. In nucleotides, the CDR3 is TGTGCCAGTAGTATATCGGGAGCTAACTATGGCTACACCTTC. It encodes CASSISGANYGYTF.

This clone was seen only once. V is TRBV7-2 and J is TRBJ2-2, with a tentative D call TRBD1 (6 bases). The CDR3 covers 16 residues. V was pared by 1 base and J by 4 bases, with 13 bases between. The germline V gene encodes CDR1 SGHTA and CDR2 FQGNSA. CDR3 protein: CASSLDRVRSTGELFF. Here the CDR3 DNA reads TGTGCCAGCAGCTTAGACAGGGTACGGAGCACCGGGGAGCTGTTTTTT.

This clone was recorded a few times. The chain links TRBV13 to TRBJ2-2, with 7 nucleotides matching TRBD1. The junction had 7 bases not matched to a gene; V was cut back by 2 bases and J by 4 bases. This CDR3 spans 16 amino acids. Germline loops: CDR1 PRHDT, CDR2 FYEKMQ (reference sequence). The CDR3 bases are TGTGCCAGCAGCTTATGGCGTACAGGGGCCACCGGGGAGCTGTTTTTT. Its protein is CASSLWRTGATGELFF. Variable domain in full (rest from reference TRBV13 and TRBJ2-2): AAGVIQSPRHLIKEKRETATLKCYPIPRHDTVYWYQQGPGQDPQFLISFYEKMQSDKGSIPDRFSAQQFSDYHSELNMSSLELGDSALYFCASSLWRTGATGELFFGEGSRLTVL.

The chain joins TRBV9 to TRBJ1-2; no clear D gene. Trimming pared 4 bases from V and 7 bases from J, leaving 11 bases between. The CDR3 covers 12 residues. CDR1 and CDR2 from the germline V gene are SGDLS and YYNGEE. The CDR3 spells CASSSRTGGYTF. CDR3 sequence (DNA): TGTGCCAGCAGCTCTCGGACGGGTGGCTACACCTTC.

CDR3 residues: CASSLDRVRPSGNTIYF. CDR3 bases: TGTGCCAGCAGCTTAGATCGCGTGCGACCCTCTGGAAACACCATATATTTT. The J gene is TRBJ1-3, the V gene TRBV7-2; the D is unclear. The length of the CDR3 is 17 residues. The V end lost 1 base, the J end lost 0 bases, and 13 bases lay between the germline ends. Germline CDR1 SGHTA, CDR2 FQGNSA.

The chain employs TRBV5-1 and TRBJ1-4; 7 bases are shared with TRBD1. Germline lookup yields CDR1 SGHRS and CDR2 YFSETQ. CDR3 size: 14 residues. Trimming at V came to 4 bases and at J to 0 bases, leaving 0 bases not matched to a gene. The DNA for the CDR3 is TGCGCCAGCAGCGGGACAGCAACTAATGAAAAACTGTTTTTT. This gives the protein CASSGTATNEKLFF.

The rearrangement uses TRBV27 and TRBJ2-7; TRBD1 agrees at 8 bases. Per the germline V gene, CDR1 is MNHEY and CDR2 is SMNVEV (reference sequence). V lost 2 bases to trimming and J lost 3 bases; unmatched junction nucleotides: 0. The CDR3 length is 13 residues. The CDR3 sequence: CASSLDRGYEQYF. The CDR3, as DNA: TGTGCCAGCAGTTTAGACAGGGGCTACGAGCAGTACTTC.

The chain has TRBV18 and TRBJ2-3; D unresolved. The germline CDR1 and CDR2 sequences are KGHSH and LQKENI. The ends were cut back, 0 bases at V and 4 bases at J, with 17 bases in the middle. The CDR3 is made up of 17 amino acids. The CDR3 DNA follows: TGTGCCAGCTCACCACCGATTTGGGCGAGGAATTCAGATACGCAGTATTTT. This sequence encodes CASSPPIWARNSDTQYF.

A single count supports this clone. The chain employs TRBV9 and TRBJ1-1, with D maybe TRBD1 (5 bases). There are 14 residues in the CDR3. Germline V CDR1 and CDR2: SGDLS, YYNGEE. V was trimmed by 0 bases and J by 5 bases, leaving 11 bases between them. In DNA form, the CDR3 reads TGTGCCAGCAGCGTAGGCCCAGGGTGGACTGAAGCTTTCTTT. This encodes CASSVGPGWTEAFF.

Many counts were recorded for this clone. The rearrangement uses TRBV6-5 and TRBJ2-1; D perhaps matches TRBD1 (5 bases). CDR1 is MNHEY, CDR2 SVGAGI, per germline. This CDR3 contains 15 residues. Trimming cost V 6 bases and J 2 bases, with 14 bases left between them. DNA for the CDR3: TGTGCCAGCAGCCCAAGGACAACCGCCTACAATGAGCAGTTCTTC. Translating gives CASSPRTTAYNEQFF.

In this sample, this clone turned up once. CDR3 loop: CASSQEGFATEAFF. The CDR3 DNA reads TGCGCCAGCAGCCAAGAGGGGTTTGCGACTGAAGCTTTCTTT. The chain is built from TRBV4-1 and TRBJ1-1; unclear D gene. The CDR3 sequence is 14 residues long. The V end was cut by 0 bases, the J end by 5 bases, with 10 bases between. The germline gives CDR1 MGHRA, CDR2 YSYEKL.

The CDR3 is CASSIITGGSRSGANVLTF. In DNA form, the CDR3 reads TGTGCCAGTAGTATAATTACAGGGGGCTCCCGCTCTGGGGCCAACGTCCTGACTTTC. The V gene is TRBV19, the J gene TRBJ2-6; 9 bases line up with TRBD1. Per germline, CDR1 LNHDA and CDR2 SQIVND (reference sequence). V was clipped by 2 bases and J by 0 bases; unmatched bases: 8. The CDR3 totals 19 residues.

This chain connects TRBV6-5 to TRBJ1-6, with 9 bases that match TRBD1. J lost 7 bases, V lost 0 bases, and 1 base had no gene match. Germline V gene lookup returns CDR1 MNHEY and CDR2 SVGAGI. This CDR3 is built from 15 residues. CDR3 in amino acids: CASSYSGTGNSPLHF. The CDR3 bases are TGTGCCAGCAGTTACTCCGGGACAGGGAATTCACCCCTCCACTTT.

The chain is built from TRBV7-2 and TRBJ1-2; no clear D. CDR1 and CDR2 from the germline V gene are SGHTA and FQGNSA. This CDR3 is 13 amino acids long. V lost 9 bases and J lost 5, with 16 bases in between. CDR3 DNA: TGTGCCAGTCTCCGGCCGGGAAAGTATGGCTACACCTTC. It is translated as CASLRPGKYGYTF.

The chain joins TRBV29-1 to TRBJ1-2; no clear D gene. The CDR3 totals 8 residues. Germline V gene sequence: CDR1 SQVTM, CDR2 ANQGSEA. Deletions cut 7 bases from V and 8 bases from J, with 5 bases between. CDR3: CSAQGYTF. The CDR3 coding sequence is TGCAGCGCCCAGGGCTACACCTTC.

The CDR3 DNA reads as TGTGCCAGCAGTAGGTCGGCTTCACCCCTCCACTTT. Translating gives CASSRSASPLHF. The rearrangement links TRBV12-3 or TRBV12-4 to TRBJ1-6; the D is unclear. CDR3 length: 12 amino acids. The germline V and J ends were trimmed by 5 bases and 9 bases, with 8 bases remaining between them.

This chain uses TRBV5-6 with TRBJ1-1; 11 nucleotides align to TRBD1. The CDR3 spans 16 residues. The germline gives CDR1 SGHDT, CDR2 YYEEEE. The junction had 6 bases not matched to a gene; V was cut back by 4 bases and J by 1 base. CDR3: CASSPGTGGKNTEAFF. In DNA form, the CDR3 reads TGTGCCAGCAGCCCAGGGACAGGGGGGAAGAACACTGAAGCTTTCTTT. Drawing the rest from reference TRBV5-6 and TRBJ1-1, the complete variable domain is DAGVTQSPTHLIKTRGQQVTLRCSPKSGHDTVSWYQQALGQGPQFIFQYYEEEERQRGNFPDRFSGHQFPNYSSELNVNALLLGDSALYLCASSPGTGGKNTEAFFGQGTRLTVV.